One and the same sample provided the 14 T cell receptor beta chains below, sequenced in a study of T cell responses to AZD1222 COVID-19 vaccine. Libraries were prepared by immunoSEQ multiplex PCR; TCRdb keeps only in-frame clonotypes and omits some of them. The repertoire consists of just under 150,000 clones, with 88% occurring once and the leading ten covering about 4.9%. This sample comprised peripheral blood, obtained 28 days after the second dose of the MenACWY control vaccine. The receptors were gathered from an adult who received the MenACWY meningococcal vaccine as a control.

The chain is built from TRBV18 and TRBJ1-6; D perhaps matches TRBD1 (6 bases). The V end was cut by 4 bases, the J end by 4 bases, with 11 bases between. Germline V gene sequence: CDR1 KGHSH, CDR2 LQKENI. CDR3 length: 15 amino acids. CDR3 in DNA: TGTGCCAGCTCACATGGGACACCATATAATTCACCCCTCCACTTT. This codes for CASSHGTPYNSPLHF.

The V and J genes are TRBV11-3 and TRBJ1-1; D is possibly TRBD1 (5 bases). CDR1 SGHNT and CDR2 YENEEA come from the germline V gene. This CDR3 comprises 14 residues. With 5 bases removed from V and 3 bases from J, the gap between germline ends came to 13 bases. The CDR3 reads CASSPRAGDTEAFF. The CDR3 DNA follows: TGTGCCAGCAGCCCACGTGCGGGGGACACTGAAGCTTTCTTT.

The chain links TRBV20-1 to TRBJ2-5, with D unclear. Trimming pared 7 bases from V and 5 bases from J, leaving 8 bases between. The CDR3 extends over 10 amino acids. Germline V gene sequence: CDR1 DFQATT, CDR2 SNEGSKA (reference sequence). CDR3 sequence (DNA): TGCAGTGTAGCCGGGGAGACCCAGTACTTC. Residues: CSVAGETQYF.

CDR3: CASSKVGEKLFF. The CDR3 region has the DNA TGTGCCAGCAGCAAAGTGGGAGAAAAACTGTTTTTT. The chain uses TRBV21-1 and TRBJ1-4. TRBV21-1 is recorded as a pseudogene. There are 12 residues in the CDR3.

This clone is a singleton in its sample. The rearrangement links TRBV12-5 to TRBJ2-1; weak D call: TRBD2 (5 bases). V gave up 5 bases and J gave up 16 bases, with 15 bases separating them. The CDR3 totals 11 residues. The V gene's germline CDR1 is LGHNT and CDR2 FRNRAP. The chain's CDR3 is CASGLDSLGFF. In nucleotides, the CDR3 is TGTGCTAGTGGTCTGGACTCTCTCGGATTCTTC.

This chain connects TRBV3-1 (or the pseudogene TRBV3-2) to TRBJ1-6; 7 nucleotides line up with TRBD1. Trimming removed 4 bases from V and 6 bases from J; junction bases left unmatched: 9. The CDR3 length is 16 residues. The germline gives CDR1 LGHDT, CDR2 YNNKEL (reference sequence). The CDR3 DNA follows: TGTGCCAGCAGCCCCCGAGCCGGACAGGTTAATTCACCCCTCCACTTT. Translating gives CASSPRAGQVNSPLHF.

The chain uses TRBV18 and TRBJ1-1, with 7 bases matching TRBD1. This CDR3 is built from 14 residues. V shed 6 bases and J 1 base; nucleotides not matched to a gene: 5. CDR1 is KGHSH, CDR2 LQKENI, per germline. The DNA for the CDR3 is TGTGCCAGCTCTCCAGACAGGGCGAACACTGAAGCTTTCTTT. Residues: CASSPDRANTEAFF.

The chain couples TRBV2 to TRBJ1-4; TRBD1 might be the D (6 bases). The germline V gene encodes CDR1 SNHLY and CDR2 FYNNEI. V lost 0 bases to trimming and J lost 6 bases, with 14 bases between them. This CDR3 comprises 16 residues. CDR3 residues: CASSEAPGGAYEKLFF. The CDR3 bases are TGTGCCAGCAGTGAAGCACCGGGGGGCGCTTATGAAAAACTGTTTTTT.

This clone is deemed medium-sized. CDR3 loop: CATSSDRVYEQYF. CDR3 in DNA: TGTGCCACCAGCAGCGACAGGGTCTACGAGCAGTACTTC. The chain carries TRBV15 and TRBJ2-7; 7 positions agree with TRBD1. Trimming cost V 3 bases and J 3 bases; bases outside gene matches: 2. The CDR3 is 13 amino acids. In germline, CDR1 is LNHNV, CDR2 YYDKDF (reference sequence). Drawing the rest from reference TRBV15 and TRBJ2-7, the complete variable domain is DAMVIQNPRYQVTQFGKPVTLSCSQTLNHNVMYWYQQKSSQAPKLLFHYYDKDFNNEADTPDNFQSRRPNTSFCFLDIRSPGLGDTAMYLCATSSDRVYEQYFGPGTRLTVT.

The genes are TRBV3-1 (or the pseudogene TRBV3-2) and TRBJ1-4, with 8 nucleotides matching TRBD1. V lost 3 bases to trimming and J lost 8 bases; unmatched junction nucleotides: 5. CDR3 length: 14 residues. Germline assignment: CDR1 LGHDT and CDR2 YNNKEL (reference sequence). DNA for the CDR3: TGTGCCAGCAGCCACGGGACAGGAGGGGAAAAACTGTTTTTT. Translating gives CASSHGTGGEKLFF.

The chain joins TRBV11-2 to TRBJ2-1; D may correspond to TRBD1 or TRBD2 (5 bases each). Between the trimmed V and J ends, which lost 1 base and 1 base, there was a span of 11 bases. The CDR3 is made up of 16 amino acids. Germline V gives CDR1 SGHAT, CDR2 FQNNGV. The CDR3 bases are TGTGCCAGCAGCTTAGTGGGGGAGAGGTCCTACAATGAGCAGTTCTTC. It yields the protein CASSLVGERSYNEQFF.

As for this clone: A junction end diverges from the germline sequence, so it may reflect a read error. The chain links TRBV29-1 to TRBJ1-2; D not resolved. The CDR3 spans 11 residues. CDR1 and CDR2 (germline): SQVTM, ANQGSEA. CDR3 sequence: CSVEGSYGRLF. The CDR3 region has the DNA TGCAGCGTTGAAGGTTCGTACGGGCGACTATTT.

This rearrangement joins TRBV7-8 to TRBJ2-5, with 8 bases fitting TRBD2. Germline lookup yields CDR1 SGHVS and CDR2 FQNEAQ. The V and J ends lost 2 bases and 3 bases, in that order; junction bases with no gene match: 8. The CDR3 runs to 16 residues. CDR3: CASSLSGGVMKETQYF. The CDR3 DNA follows: TGTGCCAGCAGCTTATCGGGAGGGGTCATGAAAGAGACCCAGTACTTC.

This chain connects TRBV3-1 (or the pseudogene TRBV3-2) to TRBJ1-2; D is unresolved. Germline CDR1 and CDR2: LGHDT and YNNKEL (reference sequence). V lost 1 base to trimming and J lost 3 bases, with 9 bases between them. The CDR3 sequence is 14 residues long. The CDR3 region has the DNA TGTGCCAGCAGCCAAGGTGGCGGCTACTATGGCTACACCTTC. Translating gives CASSQGGGYYGYTF.